Given below is one TCR beta chain in context. Its specificity is unknown. This record belongs to a study of T cell responses to AZD1222 COVID-19 vaccine. This table comes from immunoSEQ multiplex PCR, and its TCRdb copy is limited to in-frame clones, with some not included. Among about 130,000 clones listed, 80% to 95% were seen once. The V gene's germline CDR1 is SGHRS and CDR2 YFSETQ. Trimming cost V 1 base and J 0 bases; bases outside gene matches: 4. This CDR3 has 16 residues. Study-wide results and caveats: White British people made up most donors, females outnumbered males, and clonal diversity was possibly underestimated. Nearly half of spike-specific TCRs reportedly target unmutated variant regions.

The receptor comes from an adult in good health. The sequences come from peripheral blood, collected on day 0 of AZD1222 vaccination. This rearrangement joins TRBV5-1 to TRBJ2-1; 7 bases map to TRBD1. In nucleotides, the CDR3 is TGCGCCAGCAGCTTGAGGGGGACAGACTCCTACAATGAGCAGTTCTTC. Residues: CASSLRGTDSYNEQFF.